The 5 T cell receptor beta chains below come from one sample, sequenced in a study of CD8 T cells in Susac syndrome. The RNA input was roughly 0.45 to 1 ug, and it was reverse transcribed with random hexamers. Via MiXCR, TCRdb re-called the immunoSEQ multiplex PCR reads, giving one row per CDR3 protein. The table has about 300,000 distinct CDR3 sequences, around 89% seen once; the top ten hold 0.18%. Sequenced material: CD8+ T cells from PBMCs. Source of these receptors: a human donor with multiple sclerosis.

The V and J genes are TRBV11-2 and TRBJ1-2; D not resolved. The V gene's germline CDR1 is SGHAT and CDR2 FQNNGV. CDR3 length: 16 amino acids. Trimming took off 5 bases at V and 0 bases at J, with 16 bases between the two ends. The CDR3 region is CASSVWRRPPNYGYTF. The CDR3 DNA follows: TGTGCCAGCAGCGTTTGGCGCAGGCCGCCTAACTATGGCTACACCTTC.

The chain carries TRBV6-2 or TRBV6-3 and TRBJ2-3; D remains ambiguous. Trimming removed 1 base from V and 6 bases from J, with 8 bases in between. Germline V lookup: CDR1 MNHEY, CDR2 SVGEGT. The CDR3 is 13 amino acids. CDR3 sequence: CASSYYRGDTQYF. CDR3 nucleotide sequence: TGTGCCAGCAGTTACTATCGAGGTGATACGCAGTATTTT.

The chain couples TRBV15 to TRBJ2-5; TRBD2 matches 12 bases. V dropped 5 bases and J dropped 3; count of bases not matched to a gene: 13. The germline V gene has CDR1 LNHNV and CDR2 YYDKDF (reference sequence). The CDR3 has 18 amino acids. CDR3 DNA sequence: TGTGCCACCAGCCCAAGGACTAGCGGGATATTGAATGAAGAGACCCAGTACTTC. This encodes CATSPRTSGILNEETQYF.

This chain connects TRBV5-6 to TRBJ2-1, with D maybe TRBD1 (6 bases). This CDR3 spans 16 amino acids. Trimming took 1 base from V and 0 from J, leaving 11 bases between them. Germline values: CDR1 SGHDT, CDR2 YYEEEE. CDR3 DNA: TGTGCCAGCAGCTTGAGGGGGTCGAGCTCCTACAATGAGCAGTTCTTC. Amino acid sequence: CASSLRGSSSYNEQFF. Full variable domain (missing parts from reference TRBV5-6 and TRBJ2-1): DAGVTQSPTHLIKTRGQQVTLRCSPKSGHDTVSWYQQALGQGPQFIFQYYEEEERQRGNFPDRFSGHQFPNYSSELNVNALLLGDSALYLCASSLRGSSSYNEQFFGPGTRLTVL.

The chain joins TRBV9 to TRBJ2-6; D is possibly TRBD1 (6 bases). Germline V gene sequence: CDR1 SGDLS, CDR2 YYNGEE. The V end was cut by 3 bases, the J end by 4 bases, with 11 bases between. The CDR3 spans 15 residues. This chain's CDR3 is CASSATGSGANVLTF. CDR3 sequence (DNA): TGTGCCAGCAGCGCCACAGGGTCGGGGGCCAACGTCCTGACTTTC.